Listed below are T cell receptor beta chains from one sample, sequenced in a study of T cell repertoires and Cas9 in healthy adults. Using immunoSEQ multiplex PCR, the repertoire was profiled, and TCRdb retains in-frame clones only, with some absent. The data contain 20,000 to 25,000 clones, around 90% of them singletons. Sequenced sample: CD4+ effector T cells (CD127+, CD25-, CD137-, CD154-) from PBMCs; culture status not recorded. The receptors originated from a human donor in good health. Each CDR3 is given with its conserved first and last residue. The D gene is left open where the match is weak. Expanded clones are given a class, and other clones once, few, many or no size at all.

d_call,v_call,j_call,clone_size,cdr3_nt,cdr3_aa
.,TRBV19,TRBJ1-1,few,TGTGCCAGTAGTATCGGACAGCTTTCCACTGAAGCTTTCTTT,CASSIGQLSTEAFF
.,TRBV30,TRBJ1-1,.,TGTGCCTGGACCCCAGGGAACACTGAAGCTTTCTTT,CAWTPGNTEAFF
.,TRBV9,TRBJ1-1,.,TGTGCCAGCAGCGTTCTAGGGACGGATGAAGCTTTCTTT,CASSVLGTDEAFF
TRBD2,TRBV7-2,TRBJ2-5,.,TGTGCCAGCAGCACGCGGGGGGGCCAAGAGACCCAGTACTTC,CASSTRGGQETQYF
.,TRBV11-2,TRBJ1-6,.,TGTGCCAGCAGCCCAAACAGCCTCAGGGCAAACTATAATTCACCCCTCCACTTT,CASSPNSLRANYNSPLHF
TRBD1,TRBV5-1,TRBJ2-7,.,TGCGCCAGCAGCTTGGGGCCGACAGGGGGCACCTACGAGCAGTACTTC,CASSLGPTGGTYEQYF
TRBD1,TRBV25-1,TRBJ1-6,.,TGTGCCAGCAGTGGCTTGACAGGGGGTTCACCCCTCCACTTT,CASSGLTGGSPLHF
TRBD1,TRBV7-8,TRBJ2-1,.,TGTGCCAGCAGCCGGACAGGGCCCGAGCGTTCCTACAATGAGCAGTTCTTC,CASSRTGPERSYNEQFF
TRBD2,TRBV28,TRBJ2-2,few,TGTGCCAGCAGTTTACGGGGCGGGAGGTTTTCTGGGGAGCTGTTTTTT,CASSLRGGRFSGELFF
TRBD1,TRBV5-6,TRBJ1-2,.,TGTGCCAGCAGCTACGACAGGGCTTCCATGTCCTTC,CASSYDRASMSF
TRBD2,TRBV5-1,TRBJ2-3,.,TGCGCCAGCAGCCCGGGACTAGTTCTTTCGGCAGATACGCAGTATTTT,CASSPGLVLSADTQYF
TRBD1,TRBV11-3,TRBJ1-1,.,TGTGCCAGCAGCTTATATGGGGAGGGGGCCACTGAAGCTTTCTTT,CASSLYGEGATEAFF
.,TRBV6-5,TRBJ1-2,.,TGTGCCAGCAGTTACTCAGGGGCCAGTGGCTACACCTTC,CASSYSGASGYTF
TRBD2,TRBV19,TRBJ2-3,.,TGTGCCAGTAGTACTGGGGGGACTAGCGAGTATTTT,CASSTGGTSEYF
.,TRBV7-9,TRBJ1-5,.,TGTGCCAGCAGCTTATCTGGGGGCAATCAGCCCCAGCATTTT,CASSLSGGNQPQHF
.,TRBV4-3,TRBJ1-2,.,TGCGCCAGCAGCCAAGCAAATTTTATACCCCGGGCGGGGGACTATGGCTACACCTTC,CASSQANFIPRAGDYGYTF
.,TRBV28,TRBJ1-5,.,TGTGCCAGCAGCCCTCCGGTATTTAATCAGCCCCAGCATTTT,CASSPPVFNQPQHF
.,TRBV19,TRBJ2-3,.,TGTGCCAGTAGTCCCACTCGGGGGCGCCCGGATACGCAGTATTTT,CASSPTRGRPDTQYF
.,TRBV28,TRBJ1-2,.,TGTGCCAGCAGTTTACAGGGGATGGACTATGGCTACACCTTC,CASSLQGMDYGYTF
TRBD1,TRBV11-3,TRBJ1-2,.,TGTGCCAGCAGCGGCCTTCAGGGGGCGCGGACTACTAACTATGGCTACACCTTC,CASSGLQGARTTNYGYTF
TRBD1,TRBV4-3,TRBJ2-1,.,TGCGCCAGCAGCCAATTTTTTCGGACAGGGGAGGGCAATGAGCAGTTCTTC,CASSQFFRTGEGNEQFF
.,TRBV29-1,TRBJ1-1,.,TGCAGCGTTGAAGCAGTCCCGGGGACTGAAGCTTTCTTT,CSVEAVPGTEAFF
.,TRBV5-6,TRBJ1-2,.,TGTGCCAGCAGCTTGTCGGGGTTCGGCTACACCTTC,CASSLSGFGYTF
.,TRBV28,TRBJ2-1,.,TGTGCCAGCAAAGAAACGGTCGGCTCCTACAATGAGCAGTTCTTC,CASKETVGSYNEQFF
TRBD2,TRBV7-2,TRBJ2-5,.,TGTGCCAGCACCGGGGGGAGGAGTGGTGAGACCCAGTACTTC,CASTGGRSGETQYF
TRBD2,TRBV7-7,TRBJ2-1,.,TGTGCCAGCAGCTACCCCTCGACTAGCGGGAGGGACTCCTACAATGAGCAGTTCTTC,CASSYPSTSGRDSYNEQFF
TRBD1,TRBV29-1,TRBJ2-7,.,TGCAGCGTCTCCGGGACAGGGGTTTACGAGCAGTACTTC,CSVSGTGVYEQYF
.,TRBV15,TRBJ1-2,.,TGTGCCACCAGCAGAGATCGGTCGAGGAGAGGCTACACCTTC,CATSRDRSRRGYTF
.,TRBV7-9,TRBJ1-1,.,TGTGCCAGCAGCCCGGGATGGGGGTTGGGGAACACTGAAGCTTTCTTT,CASSPGWGLGNTEAFF
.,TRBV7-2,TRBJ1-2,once,TGTGCCAGCAGCTCGAGCTCCATCCCCTGGGACTATGGCTACACCTTC,CASSSSSIPWDYGYTF
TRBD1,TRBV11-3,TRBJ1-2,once,TGTGCCAGCAGCTTATCTGGGGGTCGGACAGGGGACTATGGCTACACCTTC,CASSLSGGRTGDYGYTF
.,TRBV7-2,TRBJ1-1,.,TGTGCCAGCAGCGCAAACGGGGGGTCGAACACTGAAGCTTTCTTT,CASSANGGSNTEAFF
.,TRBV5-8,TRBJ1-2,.,TGTGCCCGCCTAAGGGGTAACTATGGCTACACCTTC,CARLRGNYGYTF
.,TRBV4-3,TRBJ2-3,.,TGCGCCAGCAGCCAAGATTGGGGGGACAGCACAGATACGCAGTATTTT,CASSQDWGDSTDTQYF
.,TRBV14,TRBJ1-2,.,TGTGCCAGCAGCTTCTCCGGGAGCCGCTATGGCTACACCTTC,CASSFSGSRYGYTF
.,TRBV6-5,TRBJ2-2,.,TGTGCCAGCAGTTACTCCGGTTCCGGGACGAAGCTGTTTTTT,CASSYSGSGTKLFF
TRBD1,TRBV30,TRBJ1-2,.,TGTGCCTGGCAGACAGGGGGCGGTGGCTACACCTTC,CAWQTGGGGYTF
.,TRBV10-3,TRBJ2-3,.,TGTGCCATCAGTGCAGGAGCGGCACCCACAGATACGCAGTATTTT,CAISAGAAPTDTQYF
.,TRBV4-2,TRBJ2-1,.,TGTGCCAGCGGCAAAACCGCCCGGGATGAGCAGTTCTTC,CASGKTARDEQFF
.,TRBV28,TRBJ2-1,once,TGTGCCAGCACCCCCCCCCGGGGTGAGCAGTTCTTC,CASTPPRGEQFF
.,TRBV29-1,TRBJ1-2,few,TGCAGCGTTGAAGGGCAGGGAGGGACCTATGGCTACACCTTC,CSVEGQGGTYGYTF
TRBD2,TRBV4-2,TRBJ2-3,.,TGTGCCAGCAGCCGGGGACTAGCCACAGATACGCAGTATTTT,CASSRGLATDTQYF
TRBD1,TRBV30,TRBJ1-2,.,TGTGCCTGGAGCCCTCGGGACAGGGGGGTTTTC,CAWSPRDRGVF
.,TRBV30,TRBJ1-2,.,TGTGCCTGGAACTCCCCCGGCCTGTCGGGCTACACCTTC,CAWNSPGLSGYTF
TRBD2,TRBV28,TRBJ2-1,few,TGTGCCAGTGCCGGGACTAGCGGGAGATTGGAGTTCTTC,CASAGTSGRLEFF
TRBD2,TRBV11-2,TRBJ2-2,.,TGTGCCAGCAGCTTAATAGCGGGGAACACCGGGGAGCTGTTTTTT,CASSLIAGNTGELFF
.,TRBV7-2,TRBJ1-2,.,TGTGCCAGCAGAGAAAGGACCGGGGCGTTTTTC,CASRERTGAFF
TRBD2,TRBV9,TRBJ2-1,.,TGTGCCAGCAGCGTAGGTCGGGATGGCGGGAGGGCTAGGAATGAGCAGTTCTTC,CASSVGRDGGRARNEQFF
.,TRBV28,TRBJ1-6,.,TGTGCCAGCAGTTGGCAAGTTGGGGGGGGCGCAGGAAATTCACCCCTCCACTTT,CASSWQVGGGAGNSPLHF